The present entry profiles one TCR beta chain with its context. From unsorted bulk tissue weighing roughly 18-30 mg, DNA and RNA were co-extracted. The length of the CDR3 is 13 residues. The V and J ends lost 8 bases and 4 bases respectively, with 12 bases between them. The data originate from a study of tumor-infiltrating lymphocytes in primary liver carcinoma. Study as a whole: These patients were men and women whose ages were 30 to 69 years. The yield of productive TCRbeta reads per sample was roughly 3.5 to 7.13 million and was similar across tissue types.

TCR beta cDNA came from roughly 550 ng total RNA, primed with a constant-region primer. Library construction for TCR beta comprised three nested multiplex PCR rounds performed with slightly modified ARM-PCR. The first two PCR rounds, nine to ten cycles each, used TRBV1-TRBV30 forward primers and a C-beta reverse primer. Each CDR3 protein gets one entry after TCRdb re-called the multiplex PCR reads with MiXCR. The table has about 54,000 distinct CDR3 sequences, about 68% seen once. The chain has TRBV12-3 or TRBV12-4 and TRBJ2-1; no reliable D call. This clonotype was obtained from a man between 35 and 55 years old with primary liver carcinoma and hepatitis B virus infection. The sequenced material came from liver tumor tissue from sampling region 2. The subset is: tumor region T2, inferior pole. The CDR3 region has the DNA TGTGCCAGCTGTCCGCATGGATACAATGAGCAGTTCTTC. Translated: CASCPHGYNEQFF.